Listed below are T cell receptor beta chains from one sample, sequenced in a study of shared clonotypes between healthy human individuals. Libraries were prepared by immunoSEQ multiplex PCR; TCRdb keeps only in-frame clonotypes and omits some of them. The sample contains roughly 2.2 million clones, 92% of which appear only once. The sequenced material came from naive CD4+ T cells from PBMCs. These receptors all come from a man aged 18 to 35 in good health. Some clones in this sample may be carry-over from other donors' samples. Each CDR3 is given without its conserved first and last residue.

v_call: TRBV19; j_call: TRBJ2-1; cdr3_length: 13; cdr3_aa: ASSRLREIFNEQF
v_call: TRBV13; j_call: TRBJ1-2; cdr3_length: 15; cdr3_aa: ASRWVGWGSRPGGYT
v_call: TRBV7-2; j_call: TRBJ1-4; cdr3_length: 15; cdr3_aa: ASSLEGVSATNEKLF
v_call: TRBV6-1; j_call: TRBJ1-1; cdr3_length: 11; cdr3_aa: ASRQGRNTEAF
v_call: TRBV2; j_call: TRBJ2-6; cdr3_length: 9; cdr3_aa: ASSEYGVLT
v_call: TRBV5-1; j_call: TRBJ2-3; cdr3_length: 14; cdr3_aa: ASSIRGQDDTDTQY
v_call: TRBV9; j_call: TRBJ2-3; cdr3_length: 13; cdr3_aa: ASSQQALPTDTQY
v_call: TRBV4-2; j_call: TRBJ1-4; cdr3_length: 11; cdr3_aa: ASSSLPVEKLF
v_call: TRBV28; j_call: TRBJ1-5; cdr3_length: 12; cdr3_aa: ASTFARDNQPQH
v_call: TRBV9; j_call: TRBJ1-1; cdr3_length: 12; cdr3_aa: ASSLTGMNTEAF
v_call: TRBV5-5; j_call: TRBJ2-7; cdr3_length: 11; cdr3_aa: ASSLGVANEQY
v_call: TRBV7-3; j_call: TRBJ2-5; cdr3_length: 10; cdr3_aa: ASSRLGETQY
v_call: TRBV28; j_call: TRBJ2-7; cdr3_length: 12; cdr3_aa: ASTLLGRAHEQY
v_call: TRBV9; j_call: TRBJ2-5; cdr3_length: 15; cdr3_aa: ASSRGNSGSLQETQY
v_call: TRBV18; j_call: TRBJ2-5; cdr3_length: 11; cdr3_aa: ASSKAYQETQY
v_call: TRBV6-5; j_call: TRBJ2-7; cdr3_length: 12; cdr3_aa: ASNERSRTYEQY
v_call: TRBV6-6; j_call: TRBJ1-4; cdr3_length: 8; cdr3_aa: ASSYEKLF
v_call: TRBV28; j_call: TRBJ2-5; cdr3_length: 14; cdr3_aa: ASIIAGTLGQETQY
v_call: TRBV28; j_call: TRBJ2-7; cdr3_length: 8; cdr3_aa: ASRGHEQY
v_call: TRBV7-2; j_call: TRBJ1-1; cdr3_length: 11; cdr3_aa: ASSRDRNTEAF
v_call: TRBV2; j_call: TRBJ2-1; cdr3_length: 10; cdr3_aa: ASHAQGHEQF
v_call: TRBV7-8; j_call: TRBJ1-5; cdr3_length: 11; cdr3_aa: ASSFEGGQPQH
v_call: TRBV7-2; j_call: TRBJ2-4; cdr3_length: 17; cdr3_aa: ASSPEFGTGGLAKNIQY